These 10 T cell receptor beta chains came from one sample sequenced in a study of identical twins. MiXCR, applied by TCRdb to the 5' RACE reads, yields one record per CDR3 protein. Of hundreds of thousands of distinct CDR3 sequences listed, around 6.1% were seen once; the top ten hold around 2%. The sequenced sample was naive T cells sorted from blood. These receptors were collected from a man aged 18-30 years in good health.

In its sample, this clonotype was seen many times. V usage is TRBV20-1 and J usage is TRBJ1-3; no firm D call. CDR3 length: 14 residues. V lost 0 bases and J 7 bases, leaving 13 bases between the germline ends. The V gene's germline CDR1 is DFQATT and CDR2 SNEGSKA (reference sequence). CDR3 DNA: TGCAGTGCTAGAGATCTCGGTCCGGGGAACACCATATATTTT. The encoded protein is CSARDLGPGNTIYF.

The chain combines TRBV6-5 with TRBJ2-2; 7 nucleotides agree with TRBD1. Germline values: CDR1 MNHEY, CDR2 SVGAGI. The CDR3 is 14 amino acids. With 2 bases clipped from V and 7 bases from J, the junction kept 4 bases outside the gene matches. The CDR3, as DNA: TGTGCCAGCAGTTACGAGGGACAGTTCGGGGAGCTGTTTTTT. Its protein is CASSYEGQFGELFF.

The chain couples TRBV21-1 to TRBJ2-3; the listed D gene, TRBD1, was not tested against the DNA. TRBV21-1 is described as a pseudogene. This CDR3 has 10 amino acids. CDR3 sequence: CATLLGTPTF. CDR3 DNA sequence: TGTGCCACCTTACTCGGGACACCTACTTTT.

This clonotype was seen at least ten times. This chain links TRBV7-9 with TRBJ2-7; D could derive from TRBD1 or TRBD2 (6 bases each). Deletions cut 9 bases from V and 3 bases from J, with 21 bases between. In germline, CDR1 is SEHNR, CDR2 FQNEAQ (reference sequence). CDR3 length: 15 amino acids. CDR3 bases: TGTGCCAGTTGCCTTGGGGGGCTAGAAAACTACGAGCAGTACTTC. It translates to CASCLGGLENYEQYF. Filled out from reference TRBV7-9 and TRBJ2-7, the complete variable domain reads DTGVSQNPRHKITKRGQNVTFRCDPISEHNRLYWYRQTLGQGPEFLTYFQNEAQLEKSRLLSDRFSAERPKGSFSTLEIQRTEQGDSAMYLCASCLGGLENYEQYFGPGTRLTVT.

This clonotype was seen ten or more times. CDR3 bases: TGTGCCACCAGTACCCAGCTGGGGTATGGCACAGATACGCAGTATTTT. This codes for CATSTQLGYGTDTQYF. The chain couples TRBV24-1 to TRBJ2-3; no clear D. The CDR3 runs to 16 residues. Trimming left V 6 bases short and J 1 base short, with 16 bases between. Germline loops: CDR1 KGHDR, CDR2 SFDVKD.

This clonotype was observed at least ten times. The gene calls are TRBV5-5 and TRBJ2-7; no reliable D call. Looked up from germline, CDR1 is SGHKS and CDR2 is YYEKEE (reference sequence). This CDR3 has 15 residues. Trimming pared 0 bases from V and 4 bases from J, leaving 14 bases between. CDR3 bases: TGTGCCAGCAGCTTGGGGGTCACCAGCTCTTACGAGCAGTACTTC. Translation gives CASSLGVTSSYEQYF.

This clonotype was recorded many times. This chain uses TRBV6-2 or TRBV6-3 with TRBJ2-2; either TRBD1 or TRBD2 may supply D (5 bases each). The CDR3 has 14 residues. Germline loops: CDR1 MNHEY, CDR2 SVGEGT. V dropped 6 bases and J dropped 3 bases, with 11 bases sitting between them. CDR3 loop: CASRTGTHTGELFF. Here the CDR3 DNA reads TGTGCCAGCAGAACCGGGACCCACACCGGGGAGCTGTTTTTT.

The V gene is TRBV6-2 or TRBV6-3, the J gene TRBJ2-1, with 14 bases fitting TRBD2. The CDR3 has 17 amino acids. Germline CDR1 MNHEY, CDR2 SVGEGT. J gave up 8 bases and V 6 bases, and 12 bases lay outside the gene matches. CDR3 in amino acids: CASRIRLAGGRADEQFF. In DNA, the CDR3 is TGTGCCAGCAGGATTAGACTAGCGGGAGGGAGGGCGGATGAGCAGTTCTTC.

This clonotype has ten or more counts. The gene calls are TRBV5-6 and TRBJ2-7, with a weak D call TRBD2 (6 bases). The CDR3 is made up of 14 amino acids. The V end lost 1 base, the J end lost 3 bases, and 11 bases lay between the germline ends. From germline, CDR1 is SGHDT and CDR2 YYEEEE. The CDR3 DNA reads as TGTGCCAGCAGCTTGTTATCTAGCGTCTACGAGCAGTACGTC. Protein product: CASSLLSSVYEQYV.

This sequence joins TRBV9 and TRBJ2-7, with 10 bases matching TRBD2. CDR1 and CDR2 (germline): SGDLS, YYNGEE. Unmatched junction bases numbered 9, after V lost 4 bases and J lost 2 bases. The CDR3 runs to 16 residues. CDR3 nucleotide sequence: TGTGCCAGCAGCCCGGATCCAAGCGGGAGGGCCTACGAGCAGTACTTC. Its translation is CASSPDPSGRAYEQYF.